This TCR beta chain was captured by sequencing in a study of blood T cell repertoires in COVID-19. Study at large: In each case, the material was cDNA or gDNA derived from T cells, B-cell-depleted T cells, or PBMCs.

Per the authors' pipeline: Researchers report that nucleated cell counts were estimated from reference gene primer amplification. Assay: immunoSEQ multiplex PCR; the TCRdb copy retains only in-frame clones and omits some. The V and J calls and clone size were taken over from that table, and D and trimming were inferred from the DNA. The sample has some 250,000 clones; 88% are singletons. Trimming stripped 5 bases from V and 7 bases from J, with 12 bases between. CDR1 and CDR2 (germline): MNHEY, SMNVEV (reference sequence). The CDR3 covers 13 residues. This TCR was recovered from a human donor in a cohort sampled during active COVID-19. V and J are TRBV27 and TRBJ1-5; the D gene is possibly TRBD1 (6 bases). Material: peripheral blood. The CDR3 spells CASSVTGSQPQHF. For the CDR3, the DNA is TGTGCCAGCAGTGTTACAGGGTCCCAGCCCCAGCATTTT.